This T cell receptor (beta chain) was identified in a study of regulatory T cells in long-lasting Graves disease. This clonotype was detected many times. The CDR3 length is 16 residues. The V end was cut by 4 bases, the J end by 0 bases, with 15 bases between. Looked up from germline, CDR1 is SEHNR and CDR2 is FQNEAQ (reference sequence). Time point indicated: newly diagnosed GD, antithyroid drugs for less than 3 months. Preparation of the TCR library used RNA extracted from PBMCs. Arm-PCR of CDR3 regions with iRepertoire HTBI primers generated TCR beta libraries. TCRdb independently ran MiXCR on the multiplex PCR reads; one entry per CDR3 protein. Here the sample spans 400,000 to 450,000 distinct CDR3 sequences, about a sixth being singletons. The same sample was also studied in work on T cells in Graves' hyperthyroidism and ophthalmopathy.

The sample here was peripheral blood mononuclear cells (PBMCs), taken at new diagnosis, from a patient treated with antithyroid drugs. This TCR derives from a woman in her twenties or thirties with Graves disease. The V gene is TRBV7-9, the J gene TRBJ2-5, with D possibly TRBD2 on 5 matching bases. The CDR3 coding sequence is TGTGCCAGCAGCTCTTCGGACTTAACGTACCAAGAGACCCAGTACTTC. It codes for CASSSSDLTYQETQYF.